This T cell receptor beta chain was profiled in a study of T-cell memory formation after mild COVID-19. Findings of the study overall: The finding that pre-infection memory included some responding clones suggested that cross-reactive memory joined.

This clonotype was seen more than once but under ten times. Its matching antigen is unknown. MiXCR was run by TCRdb on the 5' RACE reads, yielding one entry per CDR3 protein. The data hold approximately 390,000 distinct CDR3 sequences, with 15% to 20% observed a single time. Sequencing was carried out using PBMCs or a T cell subset sorted from them (not recorded which). The receptor comes from a man younger than 35 who had mild COVID-19 (a few samples of this study predate the infection). Cell type and time point are not known.

CDR3 DNA sequence: TGTGCCAGCAGTTACGCGGTGAATCAGCCCCAGCATTTT. Its protein is CASSYAVNQPQHF. The rearrangement joins TRBV6-2 or TRBV6-3 to TRBJ1-5; D gene unclear. CDR3 size: 13 residues. V was shortened by 2 bases and J by 4 bases, with 6 bases between the two germline ends. The germline CDR1 and CDR2 sequences are MNHEY and SVGEGT.